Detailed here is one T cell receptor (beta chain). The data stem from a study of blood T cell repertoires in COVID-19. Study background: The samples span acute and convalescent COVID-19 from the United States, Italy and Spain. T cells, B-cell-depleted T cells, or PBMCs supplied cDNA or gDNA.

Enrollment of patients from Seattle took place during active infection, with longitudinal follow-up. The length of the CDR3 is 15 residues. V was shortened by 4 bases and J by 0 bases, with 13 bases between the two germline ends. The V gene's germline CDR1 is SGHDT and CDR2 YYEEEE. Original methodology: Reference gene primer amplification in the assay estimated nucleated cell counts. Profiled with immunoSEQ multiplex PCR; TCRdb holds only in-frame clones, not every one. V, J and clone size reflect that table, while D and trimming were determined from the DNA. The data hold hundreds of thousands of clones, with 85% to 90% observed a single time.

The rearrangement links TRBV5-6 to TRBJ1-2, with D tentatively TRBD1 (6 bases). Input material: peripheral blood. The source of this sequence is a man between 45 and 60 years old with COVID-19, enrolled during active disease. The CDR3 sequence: CASSPDRKTNYGYTF. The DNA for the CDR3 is TGTGCCAGCAGCCCCGACAGGAAGACTAACTATGGCTACACCTTC.